This T cell receptor (beta chain) was sequenced for a study of read filtering for tumor transcriptome and immune sequencing. This library used around 400 ng RNA and molecular barcoded adaptors spanning alpha/delta and beta/gamma chains. Each CDR3 protein gets one entry after TCRdb re-called the reads with MiXCR. Seen here are 130,000 or so distinct CDR3 sequences, less than 15% observed once, and the top ten hold 7.5% to 9.5%. Sampling of bone marrow took place during active disease in every patient. Germline loops: CDR1 SGHAT, CDR2 FQNNGV. Trimming cost V 1 base and J 6 bases, with 9 bases left between them. This CDR3 has 13 residues.

The chain combines TRBV11-2 with TRBJ1-1; D might be TRBD1 (5 bases). Sequences were obtained from a population of CD138-negative cells sorted from bone marrow. The TCR originated in a donor aged 40 or older with multiple myeloma. DNA of the CDR3: TGTGCCAGCAGCTTAGCTGGGGCTCCTGAAGCTTTCTTT. It codes for CASSLAGAPEAFF.